These 11 T cell receptor beta chains were all obtained from the same sample, sequenced in a study of blood T cell repertoires in COVID-19. Sequencing was performed with immunoSEQ multiplex PCR; in TCRdb, only in-frame clones are kept and a portion is missing. The sample lists 150,000 to 200,000 clones, around 80% occurring once. What was sequenced was PBMCs or T cells enriched from blood (not recorded which). Receptors were obtained from a woman aged 50 to 65 who had recovered from COVID-19.

V is TRBV5-6 and J is TRBJ2-1; maybe TRBD1 (5 bases). The length of the CDR3 is 17 residues. Germline loops: CDR1 SGHDT, CDR2 YYEEEE. V lost 2 bases to trimming and J lost 5 bases, with 20 bases between them. CDR3 sequence (DNA): TGTGCCAGCAGCTTTTATGGGCCGACAGTCCCCCACAATGAGCAGTTCTTC. Amino acids: CASSFYGPTVPHNEQFF.

This chain uses TRBV4-2 with TRBJ1-2, with a weak D call TRBD1 (5 bases). Germline V gives CDR1 LGHNA, CDR2 YNFKEQ. Between the trimmed V and J ends, which lost 0 bases and 4 bases, there was a span of 9 bases. The CDR3 is made up of 14 amino acids. The DNA for the CDR3 is TGTGCCAGCAGCCAAGAGACAGACAGCTATGGCTACACCTTC. It translates to CASSQETDSYGYTF.

The J gene is TRBJ1-4, the V gene TRBV6-5; D might be TRBD1 (6 bases). The V gene lost 10 bases and the J gene lost 3 bases, with 18 bases spanning the gap. The CDR3 length is 15 residues. CDR1 is MNHEY and CDR2 is SVGAGI in the germline V gene. CDR3 sequence reads: CATWGGRPANEKLFF. The CDR3 coding sequence is TGTGCCACCTGGGGGGGCCGACCCGCTAATGAAAAACTGTTTTTT.

The chain joins TRBV5-1 to TRBJ1-6; 7 nucleotides agree with TRBD1. With V trimmed by 4 bases and J by 10 bases, 5 bases remained unmatched. This CDR3 spans 13 amino acids. CDR1 and CDR2 (germline): SGHRS, YFSETQ. The CDR3 protein is CASSATGNSPLHF. As DNA, the CDR3 is TGCGCCAGCAGCGCGACAGGGAACTCACCCCTCCACTTT.

The chain carries TRBV6-4 and TRBJ2-3; 15 bases fit TRBD2. The CDR3 is 16 residues long. CDR1 and CDR2 (germline): MRHNA, SNTAGT. V dropped 6 bases and J dropped 5; count of bases not matched to a gene: 6. The CDR3 bases are TGTGCCAGCAGCACGGGACTAGCGGGAGGTCTAGATACGCAGTATTTT. Amino acid sequence: CASSTGLAGGLDTQYF.

The V and J genes are TRBV6-2 or TRBV6-3 and TRBJ2-3, with 12 bases that match TRBD2. CDR1 is MNHEY and CDR2 is SVGEGT in the germline V gene. Trimming cost V 5 bases and J 2 bases; bases outside gene matches: 5. This CDR3 spans 16 amino acids. CDR3 protein: CASSDRLAGDTDTQYF. In DNA, the CDR3 is TGTGCCAGCAGTGACCGACTAGCGGGAGACACAGATACGCAGTATTTT.

This clone was detected only a few times. The chain has TRBV29-1 and TRBJ2-5; 10 bases fit TRBD1. Germline CDR1 reads SQVTM; CDR2 reads ANQGSEA. The CDR3 runs 12 residues. V was clipped by 7 bases and J by 5 bases; unmatched bases: 4. This CDR3 reads CSALDRGETQYF. CDR3 sequence (DNA): TGCAGCGCCCTGGACAGGGGGGAGACCCAGTACTTC.

J is TRBJ2-3 and V is TRBV5-1; 7 bases are shared with TRBD2. CDR3 length: 18 amino acids. With V trimmed by 4 bases and J by 2 bases, 16 bases remained unmatched. Germline CDR1 is SGHRS and CDR2 is YFSETQ. The CDR3 DNA sequence: TGCGCCAGCAGCGATCGTTGGGGCTGGCTAGCGGACACAGATACGCAGTATTTT. As protein: CASSDRWGWLADTDTQYF.

The rearrangement uses TRBV24-1 and TRBJ1-2, with 9 nucleotides matching TRBD1. The CDR3 sequence is 13 residues long. Unmatched junction bases numbered 4, after V lost 5 bases and J lost 7 bases. CDR1 is KGHDR, CDR2 SFDVKD, per germline. DNA of the CDR3: TGTGCCACCAGTGCGGGACAGGGAGGTGGCTACACCTTC. It translates to CATSAGQGGGYTF.

The rearrangement joins TRBV6-5 to TRBJ1-5, with TRBD1 identical over 9 bases. V was clipped by 4 bases and J by 4 bases; unmatched bases: 5. CDR1 and CDR2 (germline): MNHEY, SVGAGI. The CDR3 length is 15 residues. CDR3 coding DNA: TGTGCCAGCAGTTGGGGGACAGGGAGGAATCAGCCCCAGCATTTT. Protein product: CASSWGTGRNQPQHF.

This sequence joins TRBV3-1 (or the pseudogene TRBV3-2) and TRBJ1-1; 7 positions match TRBD1. Germline CDR1 and CDR2: LGHDT and YNNKEL (reference sequence). The trim removed 4 bases at V and 7 bases at J, leaving 9 bases unmatched. This CDR3 is 14 amino acids long. The CDR3 loop is CASSPPARQGEAFF. CDR3 nucleotide sequence: TGTGCCAGCAGCCCACCGGCCCGACAGGGTGAAGCTTTCTTT.